This record covers a single TCR beta chain. These data belong to a study of blood T cell repertoires in COVID-19. About the research overall: Collection of acute and convalescent COVID-19 samples took place in the United States, Italy and Spain. PBMCs, B-cell-depleted T cells, or T cells provided the cDNA or gDNA that made up the material.

Original processing methods: Reference gene primer amplification yielded estimated nucleated cell counts. Method: immunoSEQ multiplex PCR; TCRdb's copy keeps in-frame clones and lacks some. V, J and clone size were drawn from that table, and D and trimming were deduced from the DNA. The profile shows roughly 290,000 clones, more than 70% of them singletons. The CDR3 loop spans 14 amino acids. J gave up 4 bases and V 5 bases, and 8 bases lay outside the gene matches. Germline CDR1 SGHNT, CDR2 YYREEE (reference sequence). Sample: peripheral blood. The receptor was isolated from a woman between 50 and 59 years old who had recovered from COVID-19. The V gene is TRBV5-4, the J gene TRBJ2-5; 7 nucleotides align to TRBD2. The CDR3 nucleotides read TGTGCCAGCAGTCGTGGGGGGGACGGAGAGACCCAGTACTTC. It specifies CASSRGGDGETQYF.